What follows is one T cell receptor (beta chain) and its context. Its antigen is unidentified. Authors of the study amplified TCR beta CDR3 regions from RNA transcripts. Primed by the HTBI set, a first-round RT-PCR was run on the TCR CDR3. Via MiXCR, TCRdb re-called the multiplex PCR reads, giving one row per CDR3 protein. The sample includes roughly 500,000 distinct CDR3 sequences, about 45% of them seen just once. The sample belongs to a study of T cells in Graves' hyperthyroidism and ophthalmopathy. The study's findings and limits: The model predicted ophthalmopathy a median around seven months before onset.

Looked up from germline, CDR1 is SNHLY and CDR2 is FYNNEI. CDR3 length equals 15 residues. Trimming cost V 5 bases and J 5 bases; bases outside gene matches: 10. The clonotype was recovered from an adult woman with Graves' disease, either hyperthyroidism or ophthalmopathy (not recorded which). The sample consisted of peripheral blood or thyroid tissue (not recorded which). The V call is TRBV2, the J call TRBJ2-5; the match to TRBD2 covers 8 bases. CDR3 residues: CASSRPGTREETQYF. In nucleotides, the CDR3 is TGTGCCAGCAGTCGTCCCGGGACTAGGGAGGAGACCCAGTACTTC.